This is a list of T cell receptor beta chains from one sample in a study of early T cells in non-severe SARS-CoV-2 infection. From the 5' RACE reads, TCRdb called clonotypes with MiXCR, one entry per CDR3 protein. The table lists about 20,000 distinct CDR3 sequences, approximately 5.6% of them singletons. The sample consisted of whole blood. The receptors here all came from an adult who was a healthcare worker with PCR-confirmed SARS-CoV-2 infection or an uninfected control (not recorded which). Both conserved end residues are part of each CDR3. D genes are given only for firm matches. Clone size is stated in some rows and not others, as once, few, many or a class when expanded.

v_call	j_call	d_call	clone_size	cdr3_nt	cdr3_aa
TRBV7-9	TRBJ2-3	.	.	TGTGCCAGCAGCTCCACGTCCGGCGAGGAGGAGTCCCCAGATACGCAGTATTTT	CASSSTSGEEESPDTQYF
TRBV10-3	TRBJ2-1	TRBD2	many	TGTGCCATCAGTGGGACTAGCGGGAGATACAATGAGCAGTTCTTC	CAISGTSGRYNEQFF
TRBV7-2	TRBJ2-1	.	many	TGTGCCAGCAGCCCCATAGGGGAGCAGTTCTTC	CASSPIGEQFF
TRBV27	TRBJ1-6	.	many	TGTGCCAGCAGTTTCAGTCAGGACGTTTATACTTCACCCCCCCACTTT	CASSFSQDVYTSPPHF
TRBV9	TRBJ1-4	.	many	TGTGCCAGCAGCCCCCGGCCGCTTGCAACTAATGAAAAACTGTTTTTT	CASSPRPLATNEKLFF
TRBV11-3	TRBJ2-1	.	medium-sized	TGTGCCAGCAGCTCCTCACAGGGTAATGAGCAGTTCTTC	CASSSSQGNEQFF
TRBV20-1	TRBJ2-3	.	medium-sized	TGCAGTGCTAGTATTGGCACAGATACGCAGTATTTT	CSASIGTDTQYF
TRBV20-1	TRBJ2-7	TRBD1	many	TGCAGTGTCCAGGGACAGGGCTGGAGCGAGCAGTACTTC	CSVQGQGWSEQYF
TRBV5-1	TRBJ1-1	.	many	TGCGCCAGCAGCTTAAGGCAGGCCAACTTCGGTGTGACTGAAGCTTTCTTT	CASSLRQANFGVTEAFF
TRBV9	TRBJ2-5	.	many	TGTGCCAGCAGCGTCAGGACAGGATCGGGGGAAATACAAGAGACCCAGTACTTC	CASSVRTGSGEIQETQYF
TRBV9	TRBJ2-7	.	many	TGTGCCAGCAGCACCCGGGACCGCGGCGAGCAGTACTTC	CASSTRDRGEQYF
TRBV25-1	TRBJ2-5	TRBD1	many	TGTGCCAGCAGTGAATCTCTATCAGGGGGCCAAGAGACCCAGTACTTC	CASSESLSGGQETQYF
TRBV14	TRBJ1-5	.	many	TGTGCCAGCAGCCTGACAGCTAATCAGCCCCAGCATTTT	CASSLTANQPQHF
TRBV28	TRBJ1-2	.	.	TGTGCCAGCACCCCTGAGGGACCCTATGGCTACACCTTC	CASTPEGPYGYTF
TRBV29-1	TRBJ2-5	.	few	TGCAGCGTTGAAAGGGAGACCCAGTACTTC	CSVERETQYF
TRBV18	TRBJ2-7	.	many	TGTGCCAGCTCACCATGGCCAAAACCCGGGGACGAGCAGTACTTC	CASSPWPKPGDEQYF
TRBV12-3/TRBV12-4	TRBJ2-4	.	.	TGTGCCAGCAGTTTCCCAGGCACCAAAAACATTCAGTACTTC	CASSFPGTKNIQYF
TRBV12-5	TRBJ2-3	.	many	TGTGCTAGTGGTCTTAGCGGTTCAGATACGCAGTATTTT	CASGLSGSDTQYF
TRBV4-1	TRBJ2-1	TRBD1	.	TGCGCCAGCAGCCAAATGCCGGGACAGGGTTTGGGTGAGCAGTTCTTC	CASSQMPGQGLGEQFF
TRBV20-1	TRBJ2-5	.	medium-sized	TGCAGTGCTTATATCCCGGGAGTGCGGGAGACCCAGTACTTC	CSAYIPGVRETQYF
TRBV20-1	TRBJ2-2	TRBD2	many	TGCAGTGCTAGAATAGCGGGAGGGGGGAGCCGGGAGCTGTTTTTT	CSARIAGGGSRELFF
TRBV7-3	TRBJ2-3	.	many	TGTGCCAGCAGCTTTTCCCCCCAGGATACGCAGTATTTT	CASSFSPQDTQYF
TRBV10-1	TRBJ2-1	TRBD1	medium-sized	TGCGCCAGCTCCTACCTACGGGACAGGGGGTTAGATGAGCAGTTCTTC	CASSYLRDRGLDEQFF
TRBV6-9	TRBJ1-1	.	many	TGTGCCAGCAGTTCCGGCCTCTTGGGAGCTTTCTTT	CASSSGLLGAFF
TRBV7-9	TRBJ1-2	.	many	TGTGCCAGCAGCCACCAGGAGGGTGGCTACACCTTC	CASSHQEGGYTF
TRBV6-2/TRBV6-3	TRBJ2-7	.	many	TGTGCCAGCAGTTACACTACTAGGGGAGCAGTGCGCTTC	CASSYTTRGAVRF
TRBV4-1	TRBJ1-5	.	many	TGCGCCAGCAGCCAAGAACAGTGGAGCAATCAGCCCCAGCATTTT	CASSQEQWSNQPQHF
TRBV20-1	TRBJ2-1	.	many	TGCAGTGCTAGAGATCAGGACAAGAGCCCCTACAATGAGCAGTTCTTC	CSARDQDKSPYNEQFF
TRBV12-3/TRBV12-4	TRBJ1-1	.	many	TGTGCCAGCAGTTTTGTCAGGAACACTGAAGCTTTCTTT	CASSFVRNTEAFF
TRBV10-2	TRBJ1-5	.	medium-sized	TGCGCCAGCAGTGTGACAGATGATCAGCCCCAGCATTTT	CASSVTDDQPQHF
TRBV20-1	TRBJ2-1	.	many	TGCAGTGCTAGAGATCTTACCTACAATGAGCAGTTCTTC	CSARDLTYNEQFF
TRBV6-4	TRBJ2-3	.	many	TGTGCCAGCAGTATTAGCCGGGGAGGCACAGATACGCAGTATTTT	CASSISRGGTDTQYF
TRBV30	TRBJ2-2	.	many	TGTGCCTGGGGCGGGGGCCTATCGAACACCGGGGAGCTGTTTTTT	CAWGGGLSNTGELFF
TRBV6-4	TRBJ2-1	.	few	TGTGCCAGCAGTGAAGGTGTACAGGGCAATGAGCAGTTCTTC	CASSEGVQGNEQFF
TRBV5-6	TRBJ2-7	.	few	TGTGCCAGCAGTCAGACAAGCCCCAGCTCCTACGAGCAGTACTTC	CASSQTSPSSYEQYF
TRBV29-1	TRBJ2-3	TRBD2	medium-sized	TGCAGCGTTGCGTCTAGCGGGTACACAGATACGCAGTATTTT	CSVASSGYTDTQYF
TRBV19	TRBJ2-1	.	medium-sized	TGTGCCAGTAGTACCATGACAGGATCCTACAATGAGCAGTTCTTC	CASSTMTGSYNEQFF
TRBV7-8	TRBJ2-7	.	many	TGTGCCAGTGGTCGGACAGTCTACGAGCAGTACTTC	CASGRTVYEQYF
TRBV20-1	TRBJ1-1	TRBD1	many	TGCAGTGCTCTCCCGGGACAGGGGGTAAACACTGAAGCTTTCTTT	CSALPGQGVNTEAFF
TRBV29-1	TRBJ1-1	.	many	TGCAGCGTGAGGGTGGTCGAGTGGAACACTGAAGCTTTCTTT	CSVRVVEWNTEAFF
TRBV12-5	TRBJ2-1	TRBD2	few	TGTGCTAGTGCACTAGCGGGTCCCGGCAATGAGCAGTTCTTC	CASALAGPGNEQFF
TRBV7-9	TRBJ1-1	.	many	TGTGCCAGCAGCTTAGGCGCCCAGGCTTTCTTT	CASSLGAQAFF
TRBV20-1	TRBJ2-5	.	many	TGCAGTGCCGCCCGCTTCGTGGAGACCCAGTACTTC	CSAARFVETQYF
TRBV12-3/TRBV12-4	TRBJ2-7	.	many	TGTGCCAGCAGTCCGGGGAGAGGCGAGCAGTACTTC	CASSPGRGEQYF
TRBV5-4	TRBJ1-2	.	many	TGTGCCAGCAGCCCCACCGGGACACTCGATGGCTACACCTTC	CASSPTGTLDGYTF
TRBV7-3	TRBJ2-5	TRBD2	few	TGTGCCAGCAGCTCGGGACTAGCGGGAGGAGGAGAGACCCAGTACTTC	CASSSGLAGGGETQYF
TRBV7-9	TRBJ2-7	.	many	TGTGCCAGCAGCTTATCTCTTTCGGGAGCCTACGAGCAGTACTTC	CASSLSLSGAYEQYF
TRBV12-3/TRBV12-4	TRBJ2-2	TRBD1	medium-sized	TGTGCCAGCAGTCTAAGGACAGGGCGGGACACCGGGGAGCTGTTTTTT	CASSLRTGRDTGELFF
TRBV20-1	TRBJ2-7	TRBD1	many	TGCAGTGTACTCATGACAGGGAATTCGCTCTACGAGCAGTACTTC	CSVLMTGNSLYEQYF
TRBV29-1	TRBJ2-5	.	medium-sized	TGCAGCGTTCCAAGAGAGGACAAGCAAGAGACCCAGTACTTC	CSVPREDKQETQYF
TRBV27	TRBJ1-6	.	many	TGTGCCAGCAGCCCAGGGACCCTTTCGGATTCACCCCTCCACTTT	CASSPGTLSDSPLHF
TRBV27	TRBJ2-1	.	many	TGTGCCAGCAGAAGGGGGAGCACGAGCTCCTACAATGAGCAGTTCTTC	CASRRGSTSSYNEQFF
TRBV6-1	TRBJ2-6	.	many	TGTGCCAGCAGTGAAGACAACTCTGGGGCCAACGTCCTGACTTTC	CASSEDNSGANVLTF
TRBV5-1	TRBJ1-1	TRBD1	many	TGCGCCAGCAGCAGGGACAGGTTGGGAGCTTTCTTT	CASSRDRLGAFF
TRBV7-9	TRBJ1-1	.	many	TGTGCCAGCAGCATAACGGGACACCCCAAGGTTTTCGCTTTCTTT	CASSITGHPKVFAFF
TRBV29-1	TRBJ2-3	TRBD2	many	TGCAGCGTTGAAGGACTGAGCGGGAGGACCGTTAGCACAGATACGCAGTATTTT	CSVEGLSGRTVSTDTQYF
TRBV12-3/TRBV12-4	TRBJ2-7	TRBD2	many	TGTGCCAGCAGTACTTCCTCTAGCGGGAGGGTGGAGCAGTACTTC	CASSTSSSGRVEQYF
TRBV20-1	TRBJ2-1	.	.	TGCAGTGCTAGGGCGGACAGAAACAATGAGCAGTTCTTC	CSARADRNNEQFF
TRBV5-1	TRBJ1-1	TRBD1	.	TGCGCCAGCAGCCCACTCCGGGACAGGGCCCCTGAAGCTTTCTTT	CASSPLRDRAPEAFF